The 30 T cell receptor beta chains given below trace back to one sample, sequenced in a study of shared clonotypes between healthy human individuals. The repertoire was sequenced with immunoSEQ multiplex PCR; TCRdb's copy has only in-frame clones and lacks some. Among around 560,000 clones, roughly 95% were seen once, and the ten largest hold about 0.11%. CD45RO negativity and positive selection for CCR7 defined naive CD8 cells, a population that excluded terminally differentiated effector memory CD45RA+ cells. The sample comprised naive CD8+ T cells sorted from blood. The source of these receptors is a woman aged 25 to 45 in good health.

V and J are TRBV5-4 and TRBJ2-1; 7 bases line up with TRBD2. Per germline, CDR1 SGHNT and CDR2 YYREEE (reference sequence). The CDR3 length is 14 residues. Trimming at V came to 4 bases and at J to 5 bases, leaving 6 bases not matched to a gene. The CDR3 is CASSPVGGNNEQFF. In DNA form, the CDR3 reads TGTGCCAGCAGCCCCGTGGGAGGGAACAATGAGCAGTTCTTC.

The chain employs TRBV5-1 and TRBJ2-5, with D possibly TRBD1 on 6 matching bases. The DNA end is more similar to TRBJ2-7, so the J call may be wrong. This CDR3 region has 13 residues. In germline, CDR1 is SGHRS, CDR2 YFSETQ. CDR3: CATIGQFSYEQYF. The CDR3 DNA follows: TGCGCCACCATTGGACAGTTTAGCTACGAGCAGTACTTC.

The genes are TRBV7-2 and TRBJ2-7; the D is unclear. Trimming cost V 3 bases and J 3 bases, with 6 bases left between them. The length of the CDR3 is 12 residues. Germline V gene lookup returns CDR1 SGHTA and CDR2 FQGNSA. The CDR3 bases are TGTGCCAGCAGCTTCAACAGCTACGAGCAGTACTTC. Its protein product is CASSFNSYEQYF.

The chain combines TRBV30 with TRBJ2-1; D ambiguous. Germline V lookup: CDR1 GTSNPN, CDR2 SVGIG (reference sequence). This CDR3 is 13 amino acids long. V lost 1 base to trimming and J lost 8 bases, with 12 bases between them. This chain's CDR3 is CAWSDSTVYEQFF. As DNA, the CDR3 is TGTGCCTGGAGTGACAGCACGGTCTATGAGCAGTTCTTC.

A word on this clone: Distinct nucleotide sequences in the sample also encode this CDR3. This sequence joins TRBV7-9 and TRBJ2-1; D remains unclear. This CDR3 is 14 amino acids long. In germline, CDR1 is SEHNR, CDR2 FQNEAQ (reference sequence). Trimming left V 3 bases short and J 3 bases short, with 9 bases between. This CDR3 reads CASSFSRSYNEQFF. CDR3 bases: TGTGCCAGCAGCTTCTCGCGGAGCTACAATGAGCAGTTCTTC.

This chain uses TRBV29-1 with TRBJ2-3; the match to TRBD2 covers 8 bases. J gave up 2 bases and V 2 bases, and 6 bases lay outside the gene matches. Germline CDR1 is SQVTM and CDR2 is ANQGSEA. The CDR3 runs 15 residues. The CDR3 is CSVETQREFTDTQYF. CDR3 coding DNA: TGCAGCGTTGAAACCCAGCGGGAGTTCACAGATACGCAGTATTTT.

Notes on this clone: Other DNA sequences in the sample encode the same CDR3. The chain recombines TRBV28 with TRBJ2-7, with no clear D. Looked up from germline, CDR1 is MDHEN and CDR2 is SYDVKM. This CDR3 has 14 residues. V lost 2 bases and J lost 2, with 10 bases in between. This CDR3 reads CASSLGSPAYEQYF. The CDR3 nucleotides are TGTGCCAGCAGTTTAGGTTCCCCGGCCTACGAGCAGTACTTC.

This chain uses TRBV5-1 with TRBJ2-1, with no clear D. This CDR3 comprises 13 residues. Germline CDR1 and CDR2: SGHRS and YFSETQ. V lost 3 bases, J lost 7 bases, and 11 bases lay in between. The CDR3 nucleotides are TGCGCCAGCAGCTACTCCGGGCGAAATGAGCAGTTCTTC. Protein product: CASSYSGRNEQFF.

The chain uses TRBV2 and TRBJ2-7; TRBD1 might be the D (6 bases). V lost 3 bases to trimming and J lost 5 bases, with 20 bases between them. Germline CDR1 reads SNHLY; CDR2 reads FYNNEI. The CDR3 contains 16 residues. The CDR3 sequence: CASSEGPGTPNDEQYF. In DNA, the CDR3 is TGTGCCAGCAGTGAGGGGCCGGGGACACCTAACGACGAGCAGTACTTC.

CDR3 bases: TGTGCCAGTAGACCCGCCGGGTCCCTCTATGGCTACACCTTC. Protein: CASRPAGSLYGYTF. This sequence joins TRBV19 and TRBJ1-2, with D unclear. Trimming removed 6 bases from V and 4 bases from J, with 15 bases in between. This CDR3 is built from 14 residues. Germline V CDR1 and CDR2: LNHDA, SQIVND (reference sequence).

This clone was picked up one time. The V call is TRBV27, the J call TRBJ2-3; perhaps D is TRBD1 or TRBD2 (7 bases each). Per germline, CDR1 MNHEY and CDR2 SMNVEV (reference sequence). CDR3 length equals 14 residues. Trimming left V 7 bases short and J 4 bases short, with 15 bases between. The CDR3 DNA is TGTGCCAGCAATATCAGGGGGGGGGCAGATACGCAGTATTTT. Translation: CASNIRGGADTQYF.

CDR3 region: CASSPGHREGMHGGYTF. Written as DNA, the CDR3 is TGTGCCAGCAGTCCGGGACACCGGGAAGGTATGCATGGTGGCTACACCTTC. This sequence joins TRBV2 and TRBJ1-2; D is perhaps TRBD1 (6 bases). Germline V gene sequence: CDR1 SNHLY, CDR2 FYNNEI. V lost 5 bases and J lost 7, with 26 bases in between. The CDR3 runs to 17 residues.

The chain combines TRBV29-1 with TRBJ2-1; D remains unclear. The CDR3 has 13 residues. Germline-derived CDR1 and CDR2 are SQVTM and ANQGSEA. V was cut by 3 bases and J by 6 bases, with 12 bases left in between. The CDR3 sequence: CSVDDMLGNEQFF. CDR3 DNA: TGCAGCGTTGATGATATGTTGGGCAATGAGCAGTTCTTC.

The chain has TRBV5-1 and TRBJ1-1; D call uncertain. This CDR3 comprises 15 residues. The germline V and J ends were trimmed by 1 base and 2 bases, with 12 bases remaining between them. Germline V gene data show CDR1 as SGHRS and CDR2 as YFSETQ. In DNA, the CDR3 is TGCGCCAGCAGCTTGTTAGAGCTTACCAACACTGAAGCTTTCTTT. Its protein product is CASSLLELTNTEAFF.

The V and J genes are TRBV7-8 and TRBJ2-1, with TRBD2 identical over 10 bases. V shed 2 bases, J shed 4 bases, and the junction held 5 bases outside the gene matches. Germline CDR1 and CDR2: SGHVS and FQNEAQ. The CDR3 covers 16 residues. The CDR3 coding sequence is TGTGCCAGCAGCTTATCGGGAGCGGGAGGGTACAATGAGCAGTTCTTC. This sequence encodes CASSLSGAGGYNEQFF.

CDR3 amino acids: CASSRARDTDTQYF. Here the CDR3 DNA reads TGTGCCAGCAGCCGGGCGCGGGACACAGATACGCAGTATTTT. The V call is TRBV5-6, the J call TRBJ2-3, with D possibly matching TRBD2 (6 bases). The CDR3 runs to 14 residues. Germline CDR1 SGHDT, CDR2 YYEEEE. V lost 4 bases, J lost 2 bases, and 11 bases lay in between.

The chain recombines TRBV28 with TRBJ2-7, with D perhaps TRBD2 (5 bases). The germline V gene encodes CDR1 MDHEN and CDR2 SYDVKM. V shed 2 bases and J shed 1 base, with 18 bases lying between them. The length of the CDR3 is 17 residues. For the CDR3, the DNA is TGTGCCAGCAGTTTAAGTGGTGGGCTAGCCGAATCCTACGAGCAGTACTTC. This encodes CASSLSGGLAESYEQYF.

This chain uses TRBV5-6 with TRBJ2-7; D unclear. V lost 4 bases to trimming and J lost 6 bases, with 11 bases between them. Germline V gene sequence: CDR1 SGHDT, CDR2 YYEEEE. This CDR3 is built from 12 residues. In DNA form, the CDR3 reads TGTGCCAGCAGCGCGAACGGGCGCGAGCAGTACTTC. Protein: CASSANGREQYF.

This sequence joins TRBV27 and TRBJ2-3, with TRBD2 matching 13 bases. CDR1 and CDR2 from the germline V gene are MNHEY and SMNVEV (reference sequence). The length of the CDR3 is 19 residues. V lost 6 bases to trimming and J lost 2 bases; unmatched junction nucleotides: 14. The CDR3 loop reads CASSWVGPGLAGHTDTQYF. The CDR3 nucleotides are TGTGCCAGCAGCTGGGTGGGGCCGGGACTAGCGGGACACACAGATACGCAGTATTTT.

The chain joins TRBV7-2 to TRBJ1-1; D is perhaps TRBD1 (6 bases). CDR1 is SGHTA and CDR2 is FQGNSA in the germline V gene. The CDR3 is made up of 13 amino acids. V lost 3 bases, J lost 1 base, and 6 bases lay in between. The CDR3, as DNA: TGTGCCAGCAGCTTGACAGGGAACACTGAAGCTTTCTTT. It translates to CASSLTGNTEAFF. Filled out from reference TRBV7-2 and TRBJ1-1, the complete variable domain reads GAGVSQSPSNKVTEKGKDVELRCDPISGHTALYWYRQSLGQGLEFLIYFQGNSAPDKSGLPSDRFSAERTGGSVSTLTIQRTQQEDSAVYLCASSLTGNTEAFFGQGTRLTVV.

The chain couples TRBV30 to TRBJ2-1; a possible D gene is TRBD1 (7 bases). The V and J ends lost 5 bases and 7 bases respectively, with 18 bases between them. Germline V gene sequence: CDR1 GTSNPN, CDR2 SVGIG (reference sequence). The CDR3 sequence is 14 residues long. CDR3 in DNA: TGTGCCTGGGATGCGGGACAGTCCAATAATGAGCAGTTCTTC. Its protein is CAWDAGQSNNEQFF.

V usage is TRBV6-1 and J usage is TRBJ1-1, with D hard to call. V lost 4 bases and J 7 bases, leaving 16 bases between the germline ends. Looked up from germline, CDR1 is MNHNS and CDR2 is SASEGT. The CDR3 loop spans 14 amino acids. The DNA for the CDR3 is TGTGCCAGCAGTGGATTCCTGGGTGGCGATGAAGCTTTCTTT. Amino acids: CASSGFLGGDEAFF.

This chain joins TRBV5-6 and TRBJ1-1; D is ambiguous. The germline V gene has CDR1 SGHDT and CDR2 YYEEEE. The CDR3 loop spans 15 amino acids. V lost 3 bases and J lost 5, with 17 bases in between. The CDR3 sequence is CASSSINRMITEAFF. The CDR3 DNA is TGTGCCAGCAGCTCTATCAACCGGATGATAACTGAAGCTTTCTTT.

This chain links TRBV6-5 with TRBJ1-2, with 9 nucleotides matching TRBD1. Germline V gene lookup returns CDR1 MNHEY and CDR2 SVGAGI. The ends lost 4 bases at V and 1 base at J; junction bases unmatched: 7. The CDR3 is made up of 16 amino acids. DNA of the CDR3: TGTGCCAGCAGTTCCCCCCGGGGACAGGGTAACTATGGCTACACCTTC. This gives the protein CASSSPRGQGNYGYTF.

The chain employs TRBV6-5 and TRBJ2-7, with TRBD2 identical over 7 bases. V lost 2 bases and J lost 3; bases outside the gene matches: 10. CDR3 length: 16 residues. Germline CDR1 MNHEY, CDR2 SVGAGI. This CDR3 reads CASSYLSGAYYYEQYF. CDR3 DNA sequence: TGTGCCAGCAGTTACCTCAGCGGGGCCTACTACTACGAGCAGTACTTC.

The CDR3 DNA follows: TGCAGCGTTAAGCCGGGACGGGACTACGAGCAGTACTTC. As protein: CSVKPGRDYEQYF. The genes are TRBV29-1 and TRBJ2-7; D might be TRBD1 or TRBD2, each matching 5 bases. Germline-derived CDR1 and CDR2 are SQVTM and ANQGSEA. The CDR3 runs 13 residues. V was clipped by 5 bases and J by 3 bases, with 14 bases between them.

The chain links TRBV28 to TRBJ1-1; D perhaps matches TRBD1 (5 bases). With 5 bases removed from V and 4 bases from J, the gap between germline ends came to 14 bases. Germline V lookup: CDR1 MDHEN, CDR2 SYDVKM. The length of the CDR3 is 14 residues. The CDR3 region has the DNA TGTGCCAGCAGTCTACAGGAGAGGGGCACTGAAGCTTTCTTT. This translates into CASSLQERGTEAFF.

The genes are TRBV7-8 and TRBJ2-1; 14 positions agree with TRBD2. Per the germline V gene, CDR1 is SGHVS and CDR2 is FQNEAQ. This CDR3 has 17 residues. J was trimmed by 0 bases and V by 5 bases; bases with no gene match: 3. Written as DNA, the CDR3 is TGTGCCAGCAGCCTCGGACTAGCGGGAGGCTCCTACAATGAGCAGTTCTTC. Protein sequence: CASSLGLAGGSYNEQFF.

The chain joins TRBV18 to TRBJ1-5; TRBD1 is a possible D gene (6 bases). V lost 3 bases and J lost 0, with 18 bases in between. The CDR3 extends over 18 amino acids. CDR1 and CDR2 from the germline V gene are KGHSH and LQKENI. The DNA of the CDR3 is TGTGCCAGCTCACCGGGGGCGGATGGGGGTTATAGCAATCAGCCCCAGCATTTT. Protein sequence: CASSPGADGGYSNQPQHF. The full variable domain, in which reference TRBV18 and TRBJ1-5 provide the parts outside the CDR3, is NAGVMQNPRHLVRRRGQEARLRCSPMKGHSHVYWYRQLPEEGLKFMVYLQKENIIDESGMPKERFSAEFPKEGPSILRIQQVVRGDSAAYFCASSPGADGGYSNQPQHFGDGTRLSIL.

The chain recombines TRBV10-3 with TRBJ2-1; D is unclear. The ends were cut back, 3 bases at V and 4 bases at J, with 13 bases in the middle. Germline CDR1 is ENHRY and CDR2 is SYGVKD. This CDR3 has 15 amino acids. The chain's CDR3 is CAISDRSETYNEQFF. The CDR3 DNA is TGTGCCATCAGTGATCGTTCCGAGACTTACAATGAGCAGTTCTTC.